This is a list of T cell receptor beta chains from one sample in a study of breast tumors, draining lymph nodes, adjacent tissues. A single record per CDR3 protein comes from TCRdb applying MiXCR to the multiplex PCR reads. The data contain about 120,000 distinct CDR3 sequences, nearly 20% of them singletons. Sequenced: axillary lymph node tissue. The receptors come from a female donor with breast cancer. Some clones in this sample may be carry-over from other donors' samples. The CDR3 runs from the conserved cysteine through the conserved F or W.

j_gene | len | v_gene | CDR3aa
TRBJ2-2 | 18 | TRBV14 | CASSQDAYHRENTGELFF
TRBJ2-2 | 16 | TRBV5-1 | CASSMRGRSNTGELFF
TRBJ1-6 | 15 | TRBV20-1 | CSARDWGTGVSPLHF
TRBJ2-5 | 15 | TRBV20-1 | CSARVRGAPQETQYF
TRBJ1-2 | 14 | TRBV19 | CASSIGGQGGGYTF
TRBJ1-4 | 14 | TRBV20-1 | CSAPIWGTNEKLFF
TRBJ1-6 | 15 | TRBV19 | CASSKGRTEGSPLHF
TRBJ2-1 | 11 | TRBV30 | CAWSDYNEQFF
TRBJ2-3 | 15 | TRBV9 | CASSPRSGRTDTQYF
TRBJ2-1 | 13 | TRBV4-1 | CASSQGLTNEQFF
TRBJ1-3 | 16 | TRBV9 | CASSPRGGDSGNTIYF
TRBJ1-4 | 14 | TRBV5-1 | CASSDRTGNEKLFF
TRBJ1-3 | 14 | TRBV19 | CASSIPSSGNTIYF
TRBJ2-5 | 15 | TRBV5-1 | CASSQGTGRQETQYF
TRBJ2-3 | 16 | TRBV3-1 | CASSQGLSQGTDTQYF
TRBJ2-1 | 15 | TRBV12-3/TRBV12-4 | CASKLDLSSYNEQFF
TRBJ2-3 | 17 | TRBV11-3 | CASSRGGGTQSTDTQYF
TRBJ1-6 | 14 | TRBV20-1 | CSPQEGREDSPLHF
TRBJ2-3 | 15 | TRBV20-1 | CSAGTWREPTDTQYF
TRBJ1-3 | 14 | TRBV12-3/TRBV12-4 | CASSGTASGNTIYF
TRBJ1-4 | 14 | TRBV6-1 | CASSEGGAGEKLFF
TRBJ2-3 | 15 | TRBV18 | CASSPVRADTDTQYF
TRBJ2-1 | 14 | TRBV5-1 | CASSQGRADNEQFF
TRBJ2-3 | 15 | TRBV11-2 | CASSPGLAGMDTQYF
TRBJ2-7 | 15 | TRBV5-1 | CASSTGTASSYEQYF
TRBJ2-1 | 16 | TRBV12-3/TRBV12-4 | CASSLAGGFDYNEQFF
TRBJ2-5 | 16 | TRBV3-1 | CASSQGLAELGETQYF
TRBJ2-1 | 16 | TRBV20-1 | CSARSVRAGEYNEQFF
TRBJ2-7 | 16 | TRBV5-1 | CASSLASGRVYYEQYF
TRBJ2-5 | 17 | TRBV28 | CATRGTSGSRYQETQYF
TRBJ2-7 | 15 | TRBV6-2/TRBV6-3 | CASSRGRAHSYEQYF
TRBJ2-3 | 15 | TRBV20-1 | CSARDPNGSTDTQYF
TRBJ1-2 | 12 | TRBV2 | CASSDHGTGYTF
TRBJ2-5 | 14 | TRBV29-1 | CSVDRGGPQETQYF
TRBJ1-2 | 13 | TRBV6-6 | CATERQGDYGYTF
TRBJ1-6 | 12 | TRBV7-3 | CASRTGGSPLHF
TRBJ2-2 | 13 | TRBV11-2 | CASSLSGPGELFF
TRBJ1-6 | 16 | TRBV20-1 | CSAGSYVGRVNSPLHF
TRBJ2-2 | 14 | TRBV11-2 | CASSRDRTTGELFF
TRBJ1-1 | 13 | TRBV7-3 | CASSLTANTEAFF
TRBJ1-6 | 12 | TRBV6-5 | CASRSPNSPLHF
TRBJ1-2 | 15 | TRBV6-1 | CASNFDQGANYGYTF
TRBJ2-2 | 15 | TRBV3-1 | CASSLAGRNTGELFF
TRBJ2-3 | 17 | TRBV24-1 | CATSDSGWGGERDTQYF
TRBJ2-3 | 11 | TRBV20-1 | CSARAIDTQYF
TRBJ2-5 | 13 | TRBV7-8 | CASSSRLKEAQYF
TRBJ1-3 | 12 | TRBV6-1 | CASRGGGNTIYF
TRBJ2-7 | 15 | TRBV9 | CASSVDGAANYEQYF
TRBJ1-5 | 16 | TRBV19 | CASSIITGGGNQPQHF
TRBJ1-3 | 17 | TRBV3-1 | CASSLNLPTSSGNTIYF
TRBJ2-3 | 17 | TRBV24-1 | CATSDPTSGGLTDTQYF
TRBJ2-1 | 14 | TRBV11-3 | CASSLALGSGEQFF
TRBJ1-2 | 15 | TRBV18 | CASSLTGASTFGYTF
TRBJ2-7 | 13 | TRBV10-1 | CASSEDYSGEQYF
TRBJ2-7 | 15 | TRBV6-1 | CASRGTGATSYEQYF
TRBJ2-1 | 13 | TRBV12-3/TRBV12-4 | CASSAQQGNEQFF
TRBJ1-2 | 15 | TRBV9 | CASSHNWGVNYGYTF
TRBJ2-1 | 17 | TRBV6-5 | CASFPPSGSRNYNEQFF
TRBJ1-4 | 15 | TRBV19 | CASSGGLLTNEKLFF
TRBJ2-2 | 13 | TRBV28 | CASRTEHTGELFF